The clone carrying this T cell receptor beta chain was counted ten times or more. This sample is part of a study of CD8 T cells in ankylosing spondylitis. Germline V gene lookup returns CDR1 SGHTA and CDR2 FQGNSA. Losses at the gene ends were 2 bases for V and 4 bases for J; bases not matched to a gene: 7. CDR3 length: 17 residues. MiXCR was run by TCRdb on the 5' RACE reads, yielding one entry per CDR3 protein. The data contain about 36,000 distinct CDR3 sequences, approximately 11% of them singletons. The sample was synovial fluid, either unsorted or a sorted T cell fraction (not recorded which). The chain has TRBV7-2 and TRBJ2-1, with 11 bases fitting TRBD2. The receptor was isolated from a male donor with ankylosing spondylitis. The CDR3 region is CASSLLAGGPGYNEQFF. CDR3 nucleotides: TGTGCCAGCAGCTTACTAGCGGGAGGCCCCGGATACAATGAGCAGTTCTTC.